Presented here are 15 T cell receptor beta chains from one specimen sequenced in a study of T-cell memory formation after mild COVID-19. Each CDR3 protein gets one entry after TCRdb re-called the 5' RACE reads with MiXCR. The sample shows just over 350,000 distinct CDR3 sequences, approximately 14% of them seen only once. Material: PBMCs or a T cell subset sorted from them (not recorded which). The receptor source for this set is a man younger than 35 who had mild COVID-19 (a few samples of this study predate the infection). Cell type and time point are not known.

The chain has TRBV7-9 and TRBJ2-1; no clear D. CDR1 and CDR2 from the germline V gene are SEHNR and FQNEAQ (reference sequence). V was shortened by 1 base and J by 0 bases, with 7 bases between the two germline ends. The CDR3 sequence is 15 residues long. CDR3 coding DNA: TGTGCCAGCAGCTTAGTAATTGGCTCCTACAATGAGCAGTTCTTC. Translated, it gives CASSLVIGSYNEQFF.

This clonotype was observed a handful of times. The J gene is TRBJ1-3, the V gene TRBV9; D remains ambiguous. V was cut by 0 bases and J by 2 bases, with 3 bases left in between. Germline loops: CDR1 SGDLS, CDR2 YYNGEE. The CDR3 runs 13 residues. The CDR3: CASSVVPGNTIYF. CDR3 bases: TGTGCCAGCAGCGTAGTCCCTGGAAACACCATATATTTT.

There are a few counts of this clonotype. CDR3 sequence: CASSPGTLPRNEQFF. Here the CDR3 DNA reads TGCGCCAGCAGCCCCGGGACCCTACCCCGCAATGAGCAGTTCTTC. The chain is built from TRBV4-1 and TRBJ2-1, with D tentatively TRBD1 or TRBD2 (5 bases each). Germline assignment: CDR1 MGHRA and CDR2 YSYEKL. V shed 4 bases and J shed 6 bases, with 16 bases lying between them. CDR3 size: 15 residues.

The chain employs TRBV10-3 and TRBJ1-2; the D is unclear. Germline V gene lookup returns CDR1 ENHRY and CDR2 SYGVKD. Trimming shortened V by 5 bases and J by 8 bases, and 12 bases separated the two germline ends. The CDR3 has 12 amino acids. The CDR3 reads CAISYESGGYTF. Here the CDR3 DNA reads TGTGCCATCAGTTACGAGTCTGGGGGCTACACCTTC.

V usage is TRBV5-1 and J usage is TRBJ2-7; 7 nucleotides line up with TRBD1. V shed 4 bases, J shed 3 bases, and the junction held 13 bases outside the gene matches. CDR1 and CDR2 (germline): SGHRS, YFSETQ. This CDR3 region has 16 residues. The CDR3 reads CASSGVTGKVGYEQYF. The CDR3 DNA follows: TGCGCCAGCAGCGGGGTGACAGGGAAGGTAGGCTACGAGCAGTACTTC.

This rearrangement joins TRBV12-3 or TRBV12-4 to TRBJ2-3, with 8 bases identical to TRBD1. The V segment lost 6 bases and the J segment 2 bases; nucleotides outside the gene matches: 7. This CDR3 is built from 15 residues. The DNA for the CDR3 is TGTGCCAGCAGCCCGACAGGGGAGAACACAGATACGCAGTATTTT. This sequence encodes CASSPTGENTDTQYF.

This clonotype was observed many times. V is TRBV6-5 and J is TRBJ2-1; 10 bases are a match to TRBD2. The V segment lost 3 bases and the J segment 14 bases; nucleotides outside the gene matches: 4. The length of the CDR3 is 12 residues. The germline CDR1 and CDR2 sequences are MNHEY and SVGAGI. This CDR3 is CASSYPGTSEFF. CDR3 nucleotides: TGTGCCAGCAGTTATCCCGGGACTAGCGAGTTCTTC.

The chain recombines TRBV4-2 with TRBJ1-2, with unresolved D. The germline V gene has CDR1 LGHNA and CDR2 YNFKEQ. V dropped 4 bases and J dropped 6 bases, with 6 bases sitting between them. The CDR3 totals 11 residues. CDR3 sequence reads: CASSPGNGYTF. The CDR3 DNA follows: TGTGCCAGCAGCCCTGGGAATGGCTACACCTTC.

This sequence joins TRBV20-1 and TRBJ2-3; D unclear. The germline CDR1 and CDR2 sequences are DFQATT and SNEGSKA (reference sequence). V was trimmed by 1 base and J by 2 bases, leaving 10 bases between them. This CDR3 comprises 14 residues. CDR3 protein: CSARGALFTDTQYF. CDR3 nucleotide sequence: TGCAGTGCTAGAGGAGCCCTCTTCACAGATACGCAGTATTTT.

The chain is built from TRBV18 and TRBJ2-1; 7 bases align to TRBD2. The CDR3 sequence is 15 residues long. Trimming removed 1 base from V and 10 bases from J; junction bases left unmatched: 10. Looked up from germline, CDR1 is KGHSH and CDR2 is LQKENI. The CDR3 region has the DNA TGTGCCAGCTCACCACAGACTAGCTTTGGAGTCGAGCAGTTCTTC. Translated: CASSPQTSFGVEQFF.

CDR3 DNA sequence: TGTGCCAGCAGCCAGAGGGGGGTTAGCACCGGGGAGCTGTTTTTT. Protein sequence: CASSQRGVSTGELFF. The chain uses TRBV11-2 and TRBJ2-2, with D possibly called TRBD1 or TRBD2 (6 bases each). The germline gives CDR1 SGHAT, CDR2 FQNNGV. V was pared by 5 bases and J by 4 bases, with 14 bases between. The CDR3 consists of 15 residues.

The rearrangement uses TRBV5-4 and TRBJ2-1, with D unresolved. Trimming left V 0 bases short and J 5 bases short, with 6 bases between. This CDR3 comprises 13 residues. Germline loops: CDR1 SGHNT, CDR2 YYREEE (reference sequence). CDR3 DNA: TGTGCCAGCAGCTTGGCGTCGGACAATGAGCAGTTCTTC. This translates into CASSLASDNEQFF.

V and J are TRBV7-8 and TRBJ2-5, with D tentatively TRBD1 (5 bases). The CDR3 extends over 13 amino acids. CDR1 and CDR2 from the germline V gene are SGHVS and FQNEAQ. Trimming took off 4 bases at V and 5 bases at J, with 11 bases between the two ends. The DNA of the CDR3 is TGTGCCAGCAGCTGGACAATCAGGGAGACCCAGTACTTC. Residues: CASSWTIRETQYF.

This clonotype has only one observation. The rearrangement uses TRBV7-2 and TRBJ2-6, with TRBD1 matching over 7 bases. The CDR3 is 13 amino acids. The germline V gene encodes CDR1 SGHTA and CDR2 FQGNSA. The V and J ends lost 4 bases and 15 bases, in that order; junction bases with no gene match: 9. CDR3 sequence reads: CASSWKDRQDLTF. As DNA, the CDR3 is TGTGCCAGCAGCTGGAAGGACAGGCAGGACCTGACTTTC.

Only a few counts were recorded for this clonotype. The V gene is TRBV4-1, the J gene TRBJ1-2, with 8 bases matching TRBD1. V lost 3 bases, J lost 0 bases, and 12 bases stayed unmatched. Germline V gene lookup returns CDR1 MGHRA and CDR2 YSYEKL. This CDR3 is 18 amino acids long. CDR3 DNA sequence: TGCGCCAGCAGCCAGGCCGACATCGGGACAGGAACTAACTATGGCTACACCTTC. Translated: CASSQADIGTGTNYGYTF.